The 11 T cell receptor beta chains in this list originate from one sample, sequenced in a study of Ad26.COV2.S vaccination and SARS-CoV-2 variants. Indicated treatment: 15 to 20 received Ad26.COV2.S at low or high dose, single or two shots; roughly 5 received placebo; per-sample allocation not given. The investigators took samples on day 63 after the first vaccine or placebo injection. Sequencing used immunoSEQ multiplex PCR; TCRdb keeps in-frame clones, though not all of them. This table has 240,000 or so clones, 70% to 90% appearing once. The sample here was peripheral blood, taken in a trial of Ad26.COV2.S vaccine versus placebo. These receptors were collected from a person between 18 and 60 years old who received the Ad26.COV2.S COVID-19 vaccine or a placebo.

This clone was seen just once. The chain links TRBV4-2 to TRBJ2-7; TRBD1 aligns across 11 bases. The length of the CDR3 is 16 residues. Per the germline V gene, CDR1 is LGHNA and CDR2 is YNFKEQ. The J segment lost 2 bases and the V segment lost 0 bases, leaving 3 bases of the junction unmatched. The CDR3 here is CASSQEGTGGTYEQYF. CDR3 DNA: TGTGCCAGCAGCCAAGAAGGGACAGGGGGAACCTACGAGCAGTACTTC.

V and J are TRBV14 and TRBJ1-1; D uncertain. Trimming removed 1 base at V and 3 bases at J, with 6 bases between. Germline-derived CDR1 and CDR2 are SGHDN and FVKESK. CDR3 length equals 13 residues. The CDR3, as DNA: TGTGCCAGCAGCCAAGGGGGATACACTGAAGCTTTCTTT. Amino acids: CASSQGGYTEAFF.

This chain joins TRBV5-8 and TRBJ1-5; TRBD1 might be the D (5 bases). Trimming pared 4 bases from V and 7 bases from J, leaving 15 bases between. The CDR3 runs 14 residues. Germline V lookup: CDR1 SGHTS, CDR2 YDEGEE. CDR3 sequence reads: CASSRDRTGQPQHF. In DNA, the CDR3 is TGTGCCAGCAGCCGGGACCGCACTGGGCAGCCCCAGCATTTT.

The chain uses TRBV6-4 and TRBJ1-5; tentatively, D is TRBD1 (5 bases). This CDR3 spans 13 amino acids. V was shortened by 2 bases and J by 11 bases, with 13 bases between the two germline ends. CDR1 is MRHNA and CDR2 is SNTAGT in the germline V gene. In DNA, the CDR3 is TGTGCCAGCAGTGACCGGTTGGGGGGGTCCCAGCATTTT. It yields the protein CASSDRLGGSQHF.

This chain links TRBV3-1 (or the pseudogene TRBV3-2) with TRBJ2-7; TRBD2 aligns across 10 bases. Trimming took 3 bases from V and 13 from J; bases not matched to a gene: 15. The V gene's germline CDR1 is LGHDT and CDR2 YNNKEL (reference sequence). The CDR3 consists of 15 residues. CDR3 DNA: TGTGCCAGCAGCCAGGCCGGGACTAGCGATTACCACGTATACTTC. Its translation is CASSQAGTSDYHVYF.

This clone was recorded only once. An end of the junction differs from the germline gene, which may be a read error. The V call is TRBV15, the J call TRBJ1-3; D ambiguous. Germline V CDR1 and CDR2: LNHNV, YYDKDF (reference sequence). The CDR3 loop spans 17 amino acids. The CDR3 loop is CATSVTGSRISGNTIYF. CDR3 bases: TGTGCCACCAGCGTAACGGGCAGCAGGATTTCTGGGAACACCATATATTTT. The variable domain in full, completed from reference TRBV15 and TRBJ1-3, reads DAMVIQNPRYQVTQFGKPVTLSCSQTLNHNVMYWYQQKSSQAPKLLFHYYDKDFNNEADTPDNFQSRRPNTSFCFLDIRSPGLGDTAMYLCATSVTGSRISGNTIYFGEGSWLTVV.

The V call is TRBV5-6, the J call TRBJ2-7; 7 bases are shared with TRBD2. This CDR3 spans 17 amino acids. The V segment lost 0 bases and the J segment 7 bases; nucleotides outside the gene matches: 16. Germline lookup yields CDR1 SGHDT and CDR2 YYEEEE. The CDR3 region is CASSLAVSRAGLQEQYF. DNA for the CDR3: TGTGCCAGCAGCTTGGCGGTTTCCCGGGCGGGACTACAGGAGCAGTACTTC.

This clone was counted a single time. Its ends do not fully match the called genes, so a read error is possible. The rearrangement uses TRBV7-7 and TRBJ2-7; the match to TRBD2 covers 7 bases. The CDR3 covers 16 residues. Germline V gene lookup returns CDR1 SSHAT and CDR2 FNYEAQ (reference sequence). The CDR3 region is CASTQHDERDYYEQYF. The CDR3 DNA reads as TGTGCTAGCACCCAACATGACGAGCGGGACTACTACGAGCAGTACTTC.

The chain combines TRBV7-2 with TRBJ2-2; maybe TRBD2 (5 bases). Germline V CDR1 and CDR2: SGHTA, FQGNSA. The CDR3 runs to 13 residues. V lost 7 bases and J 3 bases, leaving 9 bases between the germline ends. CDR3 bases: TGTGCCAGCACCGGACTTGACACCGGGGAGCTGTTTTTT. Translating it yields CASTGLDTGELFF.

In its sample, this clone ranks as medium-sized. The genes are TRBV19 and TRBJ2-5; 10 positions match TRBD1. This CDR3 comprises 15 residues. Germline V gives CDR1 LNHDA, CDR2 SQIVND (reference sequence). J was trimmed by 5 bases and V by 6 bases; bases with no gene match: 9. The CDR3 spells CASSSGTGDVETQYF. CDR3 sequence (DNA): TGTGCCAGTAGCTCCGGGACAGGGGATGTGGAGACCCAGTACTTC.

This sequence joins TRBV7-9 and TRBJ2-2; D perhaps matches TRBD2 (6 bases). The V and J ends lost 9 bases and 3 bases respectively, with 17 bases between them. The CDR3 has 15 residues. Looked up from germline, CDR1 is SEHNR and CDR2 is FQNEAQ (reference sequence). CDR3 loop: CASSVRREDTGELFF. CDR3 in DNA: TGTGCCAGTTCCGTTCGGAGGGAGGACACCGGGGAGCTGTTTTTT.